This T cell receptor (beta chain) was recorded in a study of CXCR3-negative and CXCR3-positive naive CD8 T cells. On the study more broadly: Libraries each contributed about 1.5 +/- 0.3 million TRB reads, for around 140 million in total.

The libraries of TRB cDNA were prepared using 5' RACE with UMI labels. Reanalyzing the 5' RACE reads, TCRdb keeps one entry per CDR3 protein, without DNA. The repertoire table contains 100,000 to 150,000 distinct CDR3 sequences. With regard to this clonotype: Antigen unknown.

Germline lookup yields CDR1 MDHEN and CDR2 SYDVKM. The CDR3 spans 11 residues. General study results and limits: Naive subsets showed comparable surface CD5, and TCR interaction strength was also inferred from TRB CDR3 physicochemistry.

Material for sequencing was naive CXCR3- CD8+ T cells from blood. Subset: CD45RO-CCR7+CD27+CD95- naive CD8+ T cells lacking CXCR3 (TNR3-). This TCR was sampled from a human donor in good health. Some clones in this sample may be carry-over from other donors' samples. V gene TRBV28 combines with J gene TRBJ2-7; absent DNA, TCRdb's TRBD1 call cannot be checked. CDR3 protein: CASSQGNEQYF. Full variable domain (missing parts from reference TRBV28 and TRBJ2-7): DVKVTQSSRYLVKRTGEKVFLECVQDMDHENMFWYRQDPGLGLRLIYFSYDVKMKEKGDIPEGYSVSREKKERFSLILESASTNQTSMYLCASSQGNEQYFGPGTRLTVT.